Listed below are T cell receptor beta chains from one sample, sequenced in a study of shared clonotypes between healthy human individuals. Some clones are missing from TCRdb's copy, which holds only in-frame ones; the method was immunoSEQ multiplex PCR. The profile shows roughly 1.4 million clones, roughly 98.5% of them singletons. Sequencing was performed on naive CD4+ T cells sorted from blood. All receptors come from a man between 25 and 39 years old in good health. CDR3s include the opening cysteine and the closing phenylalanine or tryptophan. The order of the fields is V gene, J gene, D gene, clone size, CDR3 DNA, CDR3 protein. A D gene is named only where the DNA matches it firmly. Expanded clones are given a class, and other clones once, few, many or no size at all.

TRBV10-3	TRBJ2-5	TRBD2	.	TGTGCCATCAGTGGGACTAGCGATCAAGAGACCCAGTACTTC	CAISGTSDQETQYF
TRBV18	TRBJ2-5	.	.	TGTGCCAGCTCACGCTTACAGCAAGAGACCCAGTACTTC	CASSRLQQETQYF
TRBV19	TRBJ1-5	.	.	TGTGCCAGTAGTGTCCCGGGACAAGCCGGAGCCCAGCATTTT	CASSVPGQAGAQHF
TRBV15	TRBJ1-2	.	.	TGTGCCACCAGCACATTCAGACAATATGGCTACACCTTC	CATSTFRQYGYTF
TRBV9	TRBJ2-7	.	.	TGTGCCAGCAGCGTAGGGCTCGACAACTCCCCTTACTACGAGCAGTACTTC	CASSVGLDNSPYYEQYF
TRBV5-1	TRBJ2-1	.	.	TGCGCCAGCAGCCCTCTTTTGATGGACAATGAGCAGTTCTTC	CASSPLLMDNEQFF
TRBV18	TRBJ1-3	.	.	TGTGCCAGCTCACCCCGTACTCTGAGCTCTGGAAACACCATATATTTT	CASSPRTLSSGNTIYF
TRBV2	TRBJ2-7	TRBD1	.	TGTGCCAGCAGCGGTGGACAGGTGGGCGGCGACGAGCAGTACTTC	CASSGGQVGGDEQYF
TRBV7-9	TRBJ2-5	.	.	TGTGCCAGCATCTCCCAAGAGTACCAAGAGACCCAGTACTTC	CASISQEYQETQYF
TRBV5-4	TRBJ2-5	TRBD2	.	TGTGCCAGCAGCTACGCAGGGACTAGCGGGGAGAGTAACTTC	CASSYAGTSGESNF
TRBV5-1	TRBJ1-1	.	.	TGCGCCAGCAGCTTGGCAACACCTACTATGAACACTGAAGCTTTCTTT	CASSLATPTMNTEAFF
TRBV28	TRBJ1-5	TRBD1	.	TGTGCCACCCGAGGGACAGGGGGTCAGCCCCAGCATTTT	CATRGTGGQPQHF
TRBV28	TRBJ2-2	TRBD2	.	TGTGCCAGCAGGCGGGGGAGGAGCTTTTCCGGGGAGCTGTTTTTT	CASRRGRSFSGELFF
TRBV6-5	TRBJ1-2	.	once	TGTGCCAGCACCACCCCCAGTAAAGCTAACTATGGCTACACCTTC	CASTTPSKANYGYTF
TRBV4-3	TRBJ2-1	.	.	TGCGCCAGCAGCCCAGGCGGGGGCAGAAAGTACATCAACAATGAGCAGTTCTTC	CASSPGGGRKYINNEQFF
TRBV4-3	TRBJ1-4	TRBD1	.	TGCGCCAGCAGCCAAGAGTTACCCGGCAGGGGGTCCCCACTGTTTTTT	CASSQELPGRGSPLFF
TRBV5-1	TRBJ2-2	.	.	TGCGCCAGCAGACACCCCGGGGCGAACACCGGGGAGCTGTTTTTT	CASRHPGANTGELFF
TRBV9	TRBJ2-1	TRBD1	.	TGTGCCAGCAGCGTAACAGGGGTCGTGGGCAATGAGCAGTTCTTC	CASSVTGVVGNEQFF
TRBV6-5	TRBJ2-7	.	.	TGTGCCAGCCATACGACAGGGACTATTCCTTACGAGCAGTACTTC	CASHTTGTIPYEQYF
TRBV2	TRBJ2-1	TRBD2	.	TGTGCCAGCAGTGCGGAAGCGGGGGATTACAATGAGCAGTTCTTC	CASSAEAGDYNEQFF
TRBV18	TRBJ1-2	.	.	TGTGCCAGCTCAGGGGGACGCGCGAACTATGGCTACACCTTC	CASSGGRANYGYTF
TRBV6-1	TRBJ2-4	.	.	TGTGCCAGCAGTGTCTTCCCCGTCGAGGCGATCGAAAACATTCAGTACTTC	CASSVFPVEAIENIQYF
TRBV6-6	TRBJ1-5	.	.	TGTGCCAGCAGCAACGGGTGGAAGCCCCAGCATTTT	CASSNGWKPQHF